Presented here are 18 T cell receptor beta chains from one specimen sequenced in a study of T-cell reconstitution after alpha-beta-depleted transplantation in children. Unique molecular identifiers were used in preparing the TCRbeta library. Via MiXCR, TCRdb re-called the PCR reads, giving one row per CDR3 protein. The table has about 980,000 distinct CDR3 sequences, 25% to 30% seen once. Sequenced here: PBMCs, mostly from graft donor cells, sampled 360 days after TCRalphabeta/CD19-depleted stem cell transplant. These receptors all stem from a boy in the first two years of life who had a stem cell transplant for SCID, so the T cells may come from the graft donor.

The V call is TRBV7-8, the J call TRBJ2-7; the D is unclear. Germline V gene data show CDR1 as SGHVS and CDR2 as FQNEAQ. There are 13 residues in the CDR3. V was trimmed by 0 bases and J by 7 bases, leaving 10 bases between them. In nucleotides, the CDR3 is TGTGCCAGCAGCTTAGCGTACCTACGAGAGCAGTACTTC. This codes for CASSLAYLREQYF. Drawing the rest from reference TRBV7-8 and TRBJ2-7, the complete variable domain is GAGVSQSPRYKVAKRGQDVALRCDPISGHVSLFWYQQALGQGPEFLTYFQNEAQLDKSGLPSDRFFAERPEGSVSTLKIQRTQQEDSAVYLCASSLAYLREQYFGPGTRLTVT.

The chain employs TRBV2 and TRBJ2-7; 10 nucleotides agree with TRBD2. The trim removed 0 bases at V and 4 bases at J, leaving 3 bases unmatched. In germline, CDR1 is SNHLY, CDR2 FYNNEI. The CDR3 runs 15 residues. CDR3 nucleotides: TGTGCCAGCAGTGAAGCGGGACTAGCGCCTTACGAGCAGTACTTC. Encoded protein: CASSEAGLAPYEQYF.

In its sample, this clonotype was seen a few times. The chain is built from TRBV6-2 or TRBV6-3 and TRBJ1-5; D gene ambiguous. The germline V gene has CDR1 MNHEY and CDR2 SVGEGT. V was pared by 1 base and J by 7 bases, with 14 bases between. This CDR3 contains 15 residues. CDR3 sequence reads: CASSYLVEGGQPQHF. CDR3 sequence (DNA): TGTGCCAGCAGTTACTTGGTTGAGGGAGGACAGCCCCAGCATTTT.

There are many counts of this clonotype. CDR3 amino acids: CASSLSQPYEQYF. DNA for the CDR3: TGTGCCAGCAGCTTAAGCCAGCCCTACGAGCAGTACTTC. This chain connects TRBV5-6 to TRBJ2-7, with no clear D. The CDR3 extends over 13 amino acids. The germline V gene encodes CDR1 SGHDT and CDR2 YYEEEE. The germline V and J ends were trimmed by 2 bases and 2 bases, with 8 bases remaining between them.

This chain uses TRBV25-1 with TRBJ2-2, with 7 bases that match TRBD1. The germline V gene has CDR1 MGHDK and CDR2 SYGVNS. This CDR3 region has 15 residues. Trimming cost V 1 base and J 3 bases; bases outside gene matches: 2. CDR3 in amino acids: CASSESTGDTGELFF. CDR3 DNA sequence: TGTGCCAGCAGTGAATCAACAGGGGACACCGGGGAGCTGTTTTTT.

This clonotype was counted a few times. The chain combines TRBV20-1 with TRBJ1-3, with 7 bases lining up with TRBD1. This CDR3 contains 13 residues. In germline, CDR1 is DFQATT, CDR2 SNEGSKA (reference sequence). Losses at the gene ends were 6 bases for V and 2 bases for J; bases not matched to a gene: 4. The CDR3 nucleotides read TGCAGTGCCACTACAGGGGCTGGAAACACCATATATTTT. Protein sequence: CSATTGAGNTIYF.

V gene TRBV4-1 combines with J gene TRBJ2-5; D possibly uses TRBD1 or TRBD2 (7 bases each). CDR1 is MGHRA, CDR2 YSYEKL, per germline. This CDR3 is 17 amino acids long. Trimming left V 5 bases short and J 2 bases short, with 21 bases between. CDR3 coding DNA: TGCGCCAGCAGCGCCGCGCACGTCAGGGGGGGACAAGAGACCCAGTACTTC. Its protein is CASSAAHVRGGQETQYF.

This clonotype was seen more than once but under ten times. The CDR3 loop is CASSLEYLAGGSYNEQFF. The CDR3 nucleotides are TGTGCCAGCAGCTTAGAGTATCTGGCGGGGGGATCCTACAATGAGCAGTTCTTC. The chain has TRBV11-2 and TRBJ2-1; 8 bases agree with TRBD2. Germline assignment: CDR1 SGHAT and CDR2 FQNNGV. The CDR3 is 18 residues long. Trimming at V came to 0 bases and at J to 1 base, leaving 8 bases not matched to a gene. The full variable domain, its missing parts supplied by reference TRBV11-2 and TRBJ2-1, is EAGVAQSPRYKIIEKRQSVAFWCNPISGHATLYWYQQILGQGPKLLIQFQNNGVVDDSQLPKDRFSAERLKGVDSTLKIQPAKLEDSAVYLCASSLEYLAGGSYNEQFFGPGTRLTVL.

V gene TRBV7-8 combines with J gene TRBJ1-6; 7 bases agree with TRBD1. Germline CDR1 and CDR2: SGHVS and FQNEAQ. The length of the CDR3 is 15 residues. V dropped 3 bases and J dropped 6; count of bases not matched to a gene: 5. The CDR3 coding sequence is TGTGCCAGCAGCTTCCACAGGGGTGGTAATTCACCCCTCCACTTT. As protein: CASSFHRGGNSPLHF.

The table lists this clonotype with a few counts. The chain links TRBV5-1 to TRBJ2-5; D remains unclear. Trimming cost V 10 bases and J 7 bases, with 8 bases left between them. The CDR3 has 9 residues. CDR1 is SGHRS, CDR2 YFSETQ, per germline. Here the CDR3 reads CAPRATQYF. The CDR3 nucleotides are TGCGCCCCTCGGGCGACCCAGTACTTC.

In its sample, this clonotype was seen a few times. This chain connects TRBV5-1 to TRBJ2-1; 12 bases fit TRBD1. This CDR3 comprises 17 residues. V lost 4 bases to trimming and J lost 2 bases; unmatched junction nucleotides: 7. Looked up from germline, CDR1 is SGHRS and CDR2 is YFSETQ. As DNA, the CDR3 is TGCGCCAGCAGCGCCGGGACAGGGGGCGTCCCCTACAATGAGCAGTTCTTC. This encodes CASSAGTGGVPYNEQFF.

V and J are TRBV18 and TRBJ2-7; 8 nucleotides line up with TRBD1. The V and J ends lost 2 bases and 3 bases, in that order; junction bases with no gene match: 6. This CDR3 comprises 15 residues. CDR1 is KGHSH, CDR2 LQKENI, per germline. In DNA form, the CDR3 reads TGTGCCAGCTCACCAAATGACAGGGGAGACTACGAGCAGTACTTC. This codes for CASSPNDRGDYEQYF.

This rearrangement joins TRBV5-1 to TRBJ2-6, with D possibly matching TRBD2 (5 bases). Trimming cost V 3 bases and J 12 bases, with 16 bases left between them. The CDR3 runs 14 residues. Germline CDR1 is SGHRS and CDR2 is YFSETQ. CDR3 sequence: CASSYHRGSGVLTF. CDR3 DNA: TGCGCCAGCAGCTATCACCGGGGATCCGGCGTCCTGACTTTC.

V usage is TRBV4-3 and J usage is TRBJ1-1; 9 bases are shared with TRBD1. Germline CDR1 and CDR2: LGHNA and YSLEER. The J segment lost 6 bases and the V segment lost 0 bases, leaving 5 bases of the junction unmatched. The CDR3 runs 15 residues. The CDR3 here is CASSQEVGQGSEAFF. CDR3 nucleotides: TGCGCCAGCAGCCAAGAAGTAGGACAGGGGTCTGAAGCTTTCTTT.

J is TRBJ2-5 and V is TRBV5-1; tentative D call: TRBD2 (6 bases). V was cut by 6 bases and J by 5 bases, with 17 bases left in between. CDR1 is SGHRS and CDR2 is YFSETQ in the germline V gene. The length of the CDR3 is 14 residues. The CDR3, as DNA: TGCGCCAGCAAATTCGACTATGGAGGGGAGACCCAGTACTTC. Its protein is CASKFDYGGETQYF.

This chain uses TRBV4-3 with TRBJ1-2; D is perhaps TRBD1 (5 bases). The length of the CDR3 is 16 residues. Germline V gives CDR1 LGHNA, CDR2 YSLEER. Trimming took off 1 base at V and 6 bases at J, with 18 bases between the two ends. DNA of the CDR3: TGCGCCAGCAGCCAAGTCGTCGGTCAGGGATGGGATGGCTACACCTTC. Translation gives CASSQVVGQGWDGYTF.

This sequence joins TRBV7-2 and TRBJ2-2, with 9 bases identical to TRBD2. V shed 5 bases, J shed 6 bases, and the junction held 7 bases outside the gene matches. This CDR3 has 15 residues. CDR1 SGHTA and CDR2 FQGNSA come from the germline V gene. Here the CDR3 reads CASSRAGGRSGELFF. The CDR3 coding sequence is TGTGCCAGCAGCCGCGCGGGGGGGCGATCCGGGGAGCTGTTTTTT.

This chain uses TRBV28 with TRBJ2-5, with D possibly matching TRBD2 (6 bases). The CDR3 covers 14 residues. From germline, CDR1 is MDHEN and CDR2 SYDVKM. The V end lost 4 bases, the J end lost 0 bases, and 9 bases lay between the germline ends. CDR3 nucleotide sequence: TGTGCCAGCAGTTCGTGGGGGGACCAAGAGACCCAGTACTTC. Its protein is CASSSWGDQETQYF.